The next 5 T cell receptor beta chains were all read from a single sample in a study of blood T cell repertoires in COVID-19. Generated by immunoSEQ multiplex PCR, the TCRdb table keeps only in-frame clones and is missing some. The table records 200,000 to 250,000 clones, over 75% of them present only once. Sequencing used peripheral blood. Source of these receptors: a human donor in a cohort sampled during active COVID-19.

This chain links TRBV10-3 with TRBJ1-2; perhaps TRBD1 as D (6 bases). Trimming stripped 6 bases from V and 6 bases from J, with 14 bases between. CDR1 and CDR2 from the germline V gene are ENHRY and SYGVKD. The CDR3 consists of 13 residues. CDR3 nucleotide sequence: TGTGCCATCAGCCAGGTACAGGGAGATGGCTACACCTTC. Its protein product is CAISQVQGDGYTF.

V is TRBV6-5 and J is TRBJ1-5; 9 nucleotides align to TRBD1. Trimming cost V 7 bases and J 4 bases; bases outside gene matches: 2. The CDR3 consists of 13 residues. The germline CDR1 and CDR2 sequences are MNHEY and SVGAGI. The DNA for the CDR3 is TGTGCCAGCACGACAGGGGGGAATCAGCCCCAGCATTTT. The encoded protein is CASTTGGNQPQHF.

The CDR3 coding sequence is TGTGCCAGCAGCCCCGTGAAAAGGGGCTCACTCTACGAGCAGTACTTC. Amino acids: CASSPVKRGSLYEQYF. J is TRBJ2-7 and V is TRBV11-3; TRBD1 is a possible D gene (5 bases). The CDR3 length is 16 residues. The V gene's germline CDR1 is SGHNT and CDR2 YENEEA. V gave up 5 bases and J gave up 3 bases, with 20 bases separating them.

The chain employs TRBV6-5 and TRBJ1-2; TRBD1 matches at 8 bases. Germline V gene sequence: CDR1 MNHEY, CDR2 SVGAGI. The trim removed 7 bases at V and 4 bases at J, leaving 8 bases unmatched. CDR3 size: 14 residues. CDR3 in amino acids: CASIWTGQVYGYTF. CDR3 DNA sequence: TGTGCCAGCATATGGACAGGGCAGGTCTATGGCTACACCTTC.

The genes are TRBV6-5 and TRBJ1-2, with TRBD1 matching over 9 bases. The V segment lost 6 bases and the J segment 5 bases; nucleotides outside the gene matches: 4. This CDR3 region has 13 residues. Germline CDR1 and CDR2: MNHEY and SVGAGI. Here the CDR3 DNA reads TGTGCCAGCAGACAGGGGGCGGGGTATGGCTACACCTTC. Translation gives CASRQGAGYGYTF.